What follows are 5 T cell receptor beta chains derived from one specimen sequenced in a study of T-cell reconstitution after alpha-beta-depleted transplantation in children. Unique molecular identifiers tagged the TCRbeta library. Each CDR3 protein is one row after TCRdb ran MiXCR on the PCR reads. The sample holds 500,000 to 750,000 distinct CDR3 sequences; approximately 13% are singletons and the top ten take around 2.2%. Sequencing used PBMCs, mostly from graft donor cells, obtained 360 days after TCRalphabeta/CD19-depleted stem cell transplant. The receptors were gathered from a male patient aged 10 to 17 who had a stem cell transplant for acute myeloid leukemia, so the T cells may come from the graft donor.

This clonotype was detected a few times. The chain uses TRBV5-5 and TRBJ2-4; TRBD2 aligns across 13 bases. In germline, CDR1 is SGHKS, CDR2 YYEKEE (reference sequence). The ends lost 6 bases at V and 7 bases at J; junction bases unmatched: 10. CDR3 length: 16 amino acids. CDR3 bases: TGTGCCAGCACTTTTGCGGGACTAGCGGGATCGAACATTCAGTACTTC. It is translated as CASTFAGLAGSNIQYF.

The chain joins TRBV2 to TRBJ1-1; 11 bases match TRBD1. The CDR3 length is 14 residues. Germline V gene data show CDR1 as SNHLY and CDR2 as FYNNEI. Trimming at V came to 10 bases and at J to 4 bases, leaving 8 bases not matched to a gene. CDR3 protein: CATIRTGGFTEAFF. The CDR3 nucleotides are TGTGCCACGATTAGGACAGGGGGCTTCACTGAAGCTTTCTTT.

The table lists this clonotype with a few counts. The V call is TRBV28, the J call TRBJ2-7; 8 bases map to TRBD1. This CDR3 has 13 residues. CDR1 is MDHEN, CDR2 SYDVKM, per germline. The ends lost 3 bases at V and 5 bases at J; junction bases unmatched: 3. The CDR3 coding sequence is TGTGCCAGCAGTTTGCCAGGGGGCAACGAGCAGTACTTC. Translation: CASSLPGGNEQYF.

V usage is TRBV18 and J usage is TRBJ2-1; D may be TRBD1 (6 bases). This CDR3 is 14 amino acids long. V was shortened by 6 bases and J by 5 bases, with 14 bases between the two germline ends. Germline V gene lookup returns CDR1 KGHSH and CDR2 LQKENI. CDR3 in DNA: TGTGCCAGCTCCCAGACGGGACACAACAATGAGCAGTTCTTC. Translating gives CASSQTGHNNEQFF.

The rearrangement uses TRBV6-2 or TRBV6-3 and TRBJ2-7, with D perhaps TRBD2 (6 bases). V lost 0 bases, J lost 7 bases, and 16 bases lay in between. The CDR3 extends over 15 amino acids. The germline gives CDR1 MNHEY, CDR2 SVGEGT. The CDR3 DNA follows: TGTGCCAGCAGTTACTCTTTCTCTCCGGCGGGGGAGCAGTACTTC. Its protein product is CASSYSFSPAGEQYF.